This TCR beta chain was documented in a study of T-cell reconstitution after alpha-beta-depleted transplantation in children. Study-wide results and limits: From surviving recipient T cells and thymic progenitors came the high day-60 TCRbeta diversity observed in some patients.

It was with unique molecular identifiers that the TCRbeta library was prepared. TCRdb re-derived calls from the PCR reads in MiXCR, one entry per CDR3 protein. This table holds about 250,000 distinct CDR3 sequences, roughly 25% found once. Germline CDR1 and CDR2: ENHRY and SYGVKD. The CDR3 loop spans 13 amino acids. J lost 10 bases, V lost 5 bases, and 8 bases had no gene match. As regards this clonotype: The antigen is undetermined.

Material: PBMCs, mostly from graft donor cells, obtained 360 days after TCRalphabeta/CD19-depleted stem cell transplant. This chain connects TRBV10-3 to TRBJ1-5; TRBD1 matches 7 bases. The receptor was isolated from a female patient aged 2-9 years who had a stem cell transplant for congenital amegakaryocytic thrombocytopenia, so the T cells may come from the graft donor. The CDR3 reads CAISSDRPGPQHF. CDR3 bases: TGTGCCATCAGTTCGGACAGGCCCGGACCCCAGCATTTT.